These 29 T cell receptor beta chains share one sample of origin, sequenced in a study of vaccination and CD4 T cells after COVID-19. Sequencing of DNA taken from cultured CD4+ T cells relied on the Oncomine TCR Beta short-read assay. MiXCR, run by TCRdb on the PCR reads, gives a single entry per CDR3 protein. The repertoire includes roughly 15,000 distinct CDR3 sequences, around 50% of them detected once, and under 20% sits in the top ten. Time point noted: late sampling 161 to 241 days after vaccination in three convalescent patients. The treatment was: roughly ten-day PBMC culture with coronavirus spike peptide pools or control peptides (ViraFEST assay). For these receptors, no antigen is known. The sequenced sample was CD4+ T cells from blood, cultured in vitro, obtained about 7 months after SARS-CoV-2 vaccination. These receptors were collected from a human donor who had recovered from COVID-19.

Concerning this clonotype: The junction does not match germline at one end; this may be a read error. The chain carries TRBV7-9 and TRBJ2-1; TRBD2 matches 12 bases. The CDR3 loop spans 19 amino acids. Germline V gene lookup returns CDR1 SEHNR and CDR2 FQNEAQ (reference sequence). The CDR3 protein is CASGFSLAGGPSSYNEQFF. The CDR3 DNA follows: TGTGCCAGCGGCTTCAGTCTAGCGGGAGGGCCAAGCTCCTACAATGAGCAGTTCTTC.

This clonotype was detected only a few times. The chain uses TRBV4-1 and TRBJ2-1; the D gene is possibly TRBD2 (7 bases). The CDR3 extends over 17 amino acids. The germline V gene has CDR1 MGHRA and CDR2 YSYEKL. V was clipped by 4 bases and J by 7 bases, with 23 bases between them. The CDR3 region is CASSRGGLAVLGNEQFF. CDR3 nucleotides: TGCGCCAGCAGCCGGGGGGGGCTAGCGGTCTTGGGGAATGAGCAGTTCTTC.

The table lists this clonotype with a count of one. The chain carries TRBV19 and TRBJ2-6, with D hard to call. The CDR3 runs to 15 residues. V lost 2 bases, J lost 2 bases, and 7 bases lay in between. The germline V gene encodes CDR1 LNHDA and CDR2 SQIVND (reference sequence). CDR3 sequence: CASSIWVAGANVLTF. In DNA, the CDR3 is TGTGCCAGTAGTATATGGGTGGCTGGGGCCAACGTCCTGACTTTC.

The chain uses TRBV11-3 and TRBJ2-1; 8 bases are shared with TRBD2. J gave up 5 bases and V 4 bases, and 7 bases lay outside the gene matches. Germline V gene data show CDR1 as SGHNT and CDR2 as YENEEA. The CDR3 extends over 15 amino acids. The CDR3 DNA is TGTGCCAGCAGCTGGCAAGCGGGAGATAACAATGAGCAGTTCTTC. Amino acid sequence: CASSWQAGDNNEQFF.

This clonotype has a handful of counts. One junction end disagrees with the germline gene, perhaps due to a read error. V is TRBV7-9 and J is TRBJ2-5; TRBD2 matches at 11 bases. CDR1 and CDR2 (germline): SEHNR, FQNEAQ (reference sequence). This CDR3 spans 15 amino acids. CDR3 loop: CASSVAGGPQETQYF. The CDR3 DNA reads as TGTGCCAGCAGCGTAGCGGGGGGGCCGCAAGAGACCCAGTACTTC.

The chain carries TRBV20-1 and TRBJ2-3; D might be TRBD1 (6 bases). The CDR3 is 13 residues long. The V gene lost 5 bases and the J gene lost 3 bases, with 12 bases spanning the gap. Germline loops: CDR1 DFQATT, CDR2 SNEGSKA (reference sequence). The CDR3 loop is CSALPTGTDTQYF. CDR3 coding DNA: TGCAGTGCTCTCCCGACAGGTACAGATACGCAGTATTTT.

This clonotype showed up just a few times. CDR3 sequence: CASSEGLAGAQTQYF. The CDR3 nucleotides read TGTGCCAGCAGTGAAGGGCTAGCGGGAGCTCAGACCCAGTACTTC. This sequence joins TRBV2 and TRBJ2-5, with TRBD2 matching 10 bases. J gave up 6 bases and V 1 base, and 5 bases lay outside the gene matches. Germline V gene lookup returns CDR1 SNHLY and CDR2 FYNNEI. The CDR3 contains 15 residues.

The J gene is TRBJ1-1, the V gene TRBV20-1; no clear D gene. CDR3 size: 14 residues. Looked up from germline, CDR1 is DFQATT and CDR2 is SNEGSKA (reference sequence). Trimming cost V 2 bases and J 0 bases, with 10 bases left between them. The CDR3 nucleotides read TGCAGTGCTAGATTAGGGCGGTTGAACACTGAAGCTTTCTTT. The encoded protein is CSARLGRLNTEAFF.

This clonotype was observed a single time. DNA for the CDR3: TGTGCCAGCAGCGGACGGACAGGGCTTTACGAGCAGTACTTC. Translation gives CASSGRTGLYEQYF. This chain links TRBV6-2 or TRBV6-3 with TRBJ2-7, with TRBD1 matching over 8 bases. The CDR3 length is 14 residues. The germline gives CDR1 MNHEY, CDR2 SVGEGT. V trimming: 6 bases; J trimming: 4 bases; junction bases outside the gene matches: 8.

This chain joins TRBV28 and TRBJ1-6, with a weak D call TRBD1 (5 bases). The germline gives CDR1 MDHEN, CDR2 SYDVKM. V was cut by 7 bases and J by 4 bases, with 20 bases left in between. The CDR3 length is 17 residues. The CDR3, as DNA: TGTGCCAGCACCCCCATCGGGGCGCAAACTTATAATTCACCCCTCCACTTT. It yields the protein CASTPIGAQTYNSPLHF.

In its sample, this clonotype was seen a few times. This chain uses TRBV20-1 with TRBJ2-5, with 7 positions matching TRBD2. There are 12 residues in the CDR3. CDR1 is DFQATT and CDR2 is SNEGSKA in the germline V gene (reference sequence). Trimming removed 6 bases from V and 4 bases from J; junction bases left unmatched: 5. CDR3 region: CSAAPGGETQYF. The CDR3 nucleotides are TGCAGTGCGGCCCCGGGGGGAGAGACCCAGTACTTC.

The table lists this clonotype with a few counts. V gene TRBV6-5 combines with J gene TRBJ1-2, with TRBD1 matching 7 bases. Germline lookup yields CDR1 MNHEY and CDR2 SVGAGI. This CDR3 has 13 residues. Trimming cost V 1 base and J 7 bases; bases outside gene matches: 3. For the CDR3, the DNA is TGTGCCAGCAGTTACTTAGGGGGCTCTGGCTACACCTTC. It specifies CASSYLGGSGYTF.

This chain joins TRBV29-1 and TRBJ1-2, with 7 bases aligning to TRBD1. This CDR3 is built from 13 residues. The junction had 11 bases not matched to a gene; V was cut back by 6 bases and J by 7 bases. Germline V CDR1 and CDR2: SQVTM, ANQGSEA. This chain's CDR3 is CSVRDRDRSGYTF. The CDR3 nucleotides are TGCAGCGTGCGCGACAGGGATCGGAGTGGCTACACCTTC.

This chain uses TRBV12-3 or TRBV12-4 with TRBJ1-6, with D uncertain. The V end lost 10 bases, the J end lost 7 bases, and 11 bases lay between the germline ends. The CDR3 totals 12 residues. This CDR3 reads CAIGVFNSPLHF. CDR3 in DNA: TGTGCCATTGGAGTCTTCAATTCACCCCTCCACTTT.

V is TRBV27 and J is TRBJ2-1; 7 nucleotides match TRBD2. Per the germline V gene, CDR1 is MNHEY and CDR2 is SMNVEV (reference sequence). Trimming cost V 7 bases and J 2 bases; bases outside gene matches: 11. The CDR3 contains 16 residues. CDR3 region: CASKLGMAGAYNEQFF. The CDR3 DNA sequence: TGTGCCAGCAAGCTGGGGATGGCGGGAGCCTACAATGAGCAGTTCTTC.

The chain employs TRBV27 and TRBJ2-3; D may be TRBD1 or TRBD2 (5 bases each). In germline, CDR1 is MNHEY, CDR2 SMNVEV (reference sequence). The CDR3 totals 15 residues. V was shortened by 7 bases and J by 4 bases, with 18 bases between the two germline ends. CDR3 bases: TGTGCCAGCACCGTCCGGGACCCGAGGGCAGATACGCAGTATTTT. Translation: CASTVRDPRADTQYF.

V and J are TRBV7-3 and TRBJ2-6; no reliable D call. The CDR3 length is 15 residues. Per germline, CDR1 SGHTA and CDR2 FQGTGA. V was clipped by 5 bases and J by 0 bases, with 8 bases between them. The CDR3 reads CASSPTNSGANVLTF. The CDR3, as DNA: TGTGCCAGCAGCCCAACAAACTCTGGGGCCAACGTCCTGACTTTC.

V gene TRBV7-3 combines with J gene TRBJ2-1; 9 nucleotides match TRBD2. The V gene's germline CDR1 is SGHTA and CDR2 FQGTGA. The CDR3 consists of 16 residues. V was clipped by 5 bases and J by 4 bases; unmatched bases: 9. The CDR3 loop reads CASSPGAGGPYNEQFF. CDR3 bases: TGTGCCAGCAGCCCAGGGGCGGGGGGGCCGTACAATGAGCAGTTCTTC.

This chain links TRBV7-2 with TRBJ2-1; the D gene is possibly TRBD1 (5 bases). V was trimmed by 1 base and J by 2 bases, leaving 15 bases between them. CDR3 length equals 17 residues. Germline V gene sequence: CDR1 SGHTA, CDR2 FQGNSA. The CDR3 sequence is CASSLGGRPTTYNEQFF. The CDR3 DNA follows: TGTGCCAGCAGCTTAGGGGGCCGGCCAACAACCTACAATGAGCAGTTCTTC.

This chain joins TRBV5-4 and TRBJ2-3, with D perhaps matching TRBD2 (6 bases). The V end was cut by 1 base, the J end by 1 base, with 10 bases between. Germline V gene sequence: CDR1 SGHNT, CDR2 YYREEE (reference sequence). This CDR3 comprises 15 residues. CDR3 sequence: CASSLIERGTDTQYF. CDR3 DNA: TGTGCCAGCAGCTTGATCGAGCGGGGCACAGATACGCAGTATTTT.

In this sample, this clonotype turned up a few times. This chain links TRBV6-1 with TRBJ2-7; 7 nucleotides agree with TRBD1. This CDR3 region has 16 residues. Germline V gene sequence: CDR1 MNHNS, CDR2 SASEGT. V lost 5 bases and J lost 0; bases outside the gene matches: 10. The CDR3 nucleotides are TGTGCCAGCAGTATCACAGGGGCCGACCTCTCCTACGAGCAGTACTTC. This gives the protein CASSITGADLSYEQYF.

This clonotype turned up a few times. V gene TRBV7-8 combines with J gene TRBJ2-3; 8 bases are shared with TRBD2. The CDR3 has 18 amino acids. J gave up 1 base and V 4 bases, and 13 bases lay outside the gene matches. Germline assignment: CDR1 SGHVS and CDR2 FQNEAQ. The CDR3 protein is CASSSGRLAGGRTDTQYF. The CDR3, as DNA: TGTGCCAGCAGCTCTGGCCGTCTCGCGGGGGGACGCACAGATACGCAGTATTTT.

This clonotype was detected only a few times. The chain combines TRBV6-1 with TRBJ1-2, with TRBD1 matching 7 bases. J lost 8 bases, V lost 5 bases, and 11 bases had no gene match. Per the germline V gene, CDR1 is MNHNS and CDR2 is SASEGT. This CDR3 comprises 14 residues. The CDR3 coding sequence is TGTGCCAGCAGTCCCCACGACAGGGACGTCGGCTACACCTTC. Encoded protein: CASSPHDRDVGYTF.

The chain combines TRBV6-2 or TRBV6-3 with TRBJ1-5; D not certain. V lost 0 bases and J lost 6, with 15 bases in between. This CDR3 region has 16 residues. Germline loops: CDR1 MNHEY, CDR2 SVGEGT. CDR3 protein: CASSYSPAKATQPQHF. The CDR3 region has the DNA TGTGCCAGCAGTTACTCACCCGCCAAGGCTACTCAGCCCCAGCATTTT.

This sequence joins TRBV19 and TRBJ1-2; TRBD1 might be the D (6 bases). V was shortened by 9 bases and J by 8 bases, with 25 bases between the two germline ends. This CDR3 is built from 15 residues. Germline lookup yields CDR1 LNHDA and CDR2 SQIVND (reference sequence). The CDR3 DNA is TGTGCCAGCACACCCGGGGGACACACCCCGCGGGGCTACACCTTC. This translates into CASTPGGHTPRGYTF.

This clonotype has a handful of counts. V and J are TRBV7-2 and TRBJ2-3, with D possibly being TRBD2 (5 bases). The V gene lost 5 bases and the J gene lost 4 bases, with 10 bases spanning the gap. Per the germline V gene, CDR1 is SGHTA and CDR2 is FQGNSA. CDR3 length equals 13 residues. In nucleotides, the CDR3 is TGTGCCAGCAGCCCAGCGAGGGCAGATACGCAGTATTTT. Translating gives CASSPARADTQYF.

The CDR3 protein is CAISEGSIPETQYF. The DNA for the CDR3 is TGTGCCATCAGTGAGGGTAGCATCCCCGAGACCCAGTACTTC. The chain has TRBV10-3 and TRBJ2-5, with D uncertain. The germline V gene encodes CDR1 ENHRY and CDR2 SYGVKD. Trimming removed 2 bases at V and 5 bases at J, with 12 bases between. The CDR3 loop spans 14 amino acids.

The genes are TRBV7-3 and TRBJ2-5, with D perhaps given as TRBD1 or TRBD2 (5 bases each). CDR1 is SGHTA and CDR2 is FQGTGA in the germline V gene. V dropped 0 bases and J dropped 5 bases, with 7 bases sitting between them. There are 13 residues in the CDR3. The CDR3 coding sequence is TGTGCCAGCAGCTTAACGGGGGAGGAGACCCAGTACTTC. It translates to CASSLTGEETQYF.

V gene TRBV7-2 combines with J gene TRBJ2-7, with 9 bases matching TRBD2. In germline, CDR1 is SGHTA, CDR2 FQGNSA. With 4 bases clipped from V and 1 base from J, the junction kept 5 bases outside the gene matches. This CDR3 region has 15 residues. CDR3 protein: CASSSGLATSYEQYF. For the CDR3, the DNA is TGTGCCAGCAGCTCCGGACTAGCGACTTCCTACGAGCAGTACTTC.